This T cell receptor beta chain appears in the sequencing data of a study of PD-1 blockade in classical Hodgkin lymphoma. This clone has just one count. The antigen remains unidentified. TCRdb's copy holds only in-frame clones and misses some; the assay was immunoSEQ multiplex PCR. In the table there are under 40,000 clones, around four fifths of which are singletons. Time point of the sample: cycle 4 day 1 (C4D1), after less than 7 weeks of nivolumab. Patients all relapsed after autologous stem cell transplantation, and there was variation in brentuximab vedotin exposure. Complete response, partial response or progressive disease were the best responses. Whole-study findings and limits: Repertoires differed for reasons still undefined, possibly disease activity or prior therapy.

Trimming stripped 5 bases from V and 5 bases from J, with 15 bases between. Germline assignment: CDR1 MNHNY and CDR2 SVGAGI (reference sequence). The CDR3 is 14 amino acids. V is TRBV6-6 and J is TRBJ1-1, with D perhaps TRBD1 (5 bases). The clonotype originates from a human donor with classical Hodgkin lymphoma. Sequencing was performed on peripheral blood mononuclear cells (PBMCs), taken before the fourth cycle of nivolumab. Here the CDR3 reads CASSGGVSGTEAFF. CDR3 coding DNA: TGTGCCAGCAGTGGAGGGGTTTCGGGAACTGAAGCTTTCTTT.